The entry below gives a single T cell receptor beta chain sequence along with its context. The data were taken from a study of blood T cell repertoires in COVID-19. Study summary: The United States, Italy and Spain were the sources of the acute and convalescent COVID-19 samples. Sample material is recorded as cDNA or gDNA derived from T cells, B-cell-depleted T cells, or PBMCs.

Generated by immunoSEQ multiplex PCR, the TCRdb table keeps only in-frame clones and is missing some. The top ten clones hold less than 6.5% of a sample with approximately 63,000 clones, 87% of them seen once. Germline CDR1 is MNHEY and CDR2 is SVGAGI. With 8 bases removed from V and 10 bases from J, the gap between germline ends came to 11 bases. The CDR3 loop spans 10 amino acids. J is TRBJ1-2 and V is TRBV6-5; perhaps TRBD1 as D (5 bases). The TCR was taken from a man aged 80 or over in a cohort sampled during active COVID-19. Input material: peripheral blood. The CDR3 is CASRPGSYTF. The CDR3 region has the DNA TGTGCCAGCCGTCCAGGGTCCTACACCTTC.